The subject of this entry is one T cell receptor (beta chain). This clone's antigen is unknown. Base qualities are not recorded, but no much larger clone differs from it by a single base. This record belongs to a study of CD8 T cell repertoires and HIV-1 epitope variants (TCRdb year 2020). Notes on the research overall: In separate culture wells, T cells were stimulated with each of twenty-five peptides that represented autologous and known Gag and Nef epitope variants. Among the control conditions were a peptide pool of CMV, EBV and flu, the Ebola AY9 epitope serving as a negative control, and a well with no peptide. Tested epitopes included three Gag epitope families and Nef HW9 and YT9. T cells were enriched using the EasySep Human T Cell Enrichment Kit and were co-cultured with equal numbers of autologous T cell-negative cells serving as antigen-presenting cells. Cultures were maintained for 9 to 11 days in IMDM with gentamicin, and half-media changes adding IL-2, IL-7 and IL-15 were performed on days 3 and 7. An aliquot of 1M T cells was saved as an uncultured baseline condition, separate from the approximately 75 T cell cultures. A total of 83 T cell cultures were run, with each culture condition done in triplicate except for one peptide, which was done in duplicate. General conclusions and limits of the study: Of the nine antigen-specific TCR beta clonotypes identified, roughly six appeared cross-reactive for autologous or known escape epitope variants. The assay could identify only TCR beta chains and pointed to proliferation in response to antigen, not to T cell function or cytokine profile. Five clonotypes recognized the Nef KF9 family and one clonotype recognized the HW9 family, while no responses were seen to the TAALDMSHF plasma variant.

The EasySep Human CD8+ T Cell Enrichment Kit was used on day 10 to isolate CD8+ T cells from every culture. Sequencing of TCR beta CDR3 regions was performed at survey depth on the immunoSEQ platform. The QIAamp DNA micro kit was used to extract genomic DNA from every cultured and uncultured CD8+ T cell population. Under the source paper's analysis protocol: Samples with under 5,000 productive reads were excluded, and this exclusion removed about 6% of the roughly 75 HIV peptide-stimulated cultures. Sequences were trimmed to CDR3 by a MANAFEST web app, and nonproductive sequences, CDR3s under 5 amino acids, and sequences not starting with C or ending with F/W were removed. To count as antigen-specific, a clonotype had to be expanded in at least 2 of 3 replicates compared with the no-peptide control at FDR 0.01, and only within one epitope family. In addition, a specific clonotype needed a frequency at least fivefold higher than in wells stimulated with peptides from other epitope families. TCRdb provides this immuneACCESS table in a form limited to in-frame rearrangements. Some clones are lacking; in checked studies, under half of them reflect an unresolved V gene, and why the rest are absent is not known. The V and J calls and clone size are taken from that table; D and trimming were inferred from the DNA. This sample comprises about 5,600 clones, around 71% of them detected only once. The biggest ten clones account for approximately 41% of the sample.

Trimming removed 7 bases from V and 4 bases from J; the gene matches leave 6 bases unexplained. CDR1 and CDR2 were assigned from the germline V gene as WSHSY and SAAADI. CDR3 length: 15 amino acids, cysteine to phenylalanine. Left in the record is the CDR3 DNA by itself, 45 bases read in frame from the first base. This sequence was found in a male donor with HIV. The specimen was cultured CD8+ T cells derived from PBMCs. The V gene is TRBV10-2 and the J gene is TRBJ2-2; 10 of the junction bases match TRBD2. The sequenced DNA: TGCGCCAGCATGACAGCGGGAGGGGCCACCGGGGAGCTGTTTTTT. Its translation reads: CASMTAGGATGELFF.